These 29 T cell receptor beta chains came from one sample sequenced in a study of blood T cell repertoires in COVID-19. Sequenced by immunoSEQ multiplex PCR; TCRdb stores in-frame clones only, minus some. The table lists tens of thousands of clones, 80% of them singletons. Sequenced sample: peripheral blood. The source is a man in his 70s who had recovered from COVID-19.

CDR3 sequence: CATTRLAGDTGELFF. CDR3 nucleotide sequence: TGTGCCACGACCCGACTAGCGGGGGACACCGGGGAGCTGTTTTTT. V usage is TRBV19 and J usage is TRBJ2-2; 12 positions match TRBD2. The germline CDR1 and CDR2 sequences are LNHDA and SQIVND (reference sequence). CDR3 length: 15 residues. The V and J ends lost 10 bases and 3 bases, in that order; junction bases with no gene match: 6.

V gene TRBV11-2 combines with J gene TRBJ2-4, with 8 bases matching TRBD2. The CDR3 runs to 17 residues. The junction had 6 bases not matched to a gene; V was cut back by 2 bases and J by 0 bases. CDR1 and CDR2 from the germline V gene are SGHAT and FQNNGV. CDR3 nucleotide sequence: TGTGCCAGCAGCTTAATCGGCGGGAGGCTAGCCAAAAACATTCAGTACTTC. It encodes CASSLIGGRLAKNIQYF.

This clone came up a few times. V gene TRBV28 combines with J gene TRBJ2-3, with D perhaps TRBD2 (6 bases). Trimming removed 3 bases from V and 1 base from J, with 11 bases in between. CDR1 MDHEN and CDR2 SYDVKM come from the germline V gene. The length of the CDR3 is 15 residues. CDR3 protein: CASSFTSYGTDTQYF. The CDR3 bases are TGTGCCAGCAGTTTTACTAGCTATGGCACAGATACGCAGTATTTT.

The chain employs TRBV28 and TRBJ2-2, with TRBD2 matching 11 bases. This CDR3 is built from 18 residues. V shed 6 bases, J shed 4 bases, and the junction held 13 bases outside the gene matches. Germline V CDR1 and CDR2: MDHEN, SYDVKM. CDR3 protein: CASSPGLSGRAGTGELFF. The CDR3 DNA reads TGTGCCAGCAGCCCAGGGCTTAGCGGGAGGGCGGGCACCGGGGAGCTGTTTTTT.

The CDR3 coding sequence is TGTGCCAGCACCGGGGCGGGGGCGACCCGCGAGCAGTACTTC. Translating it yields CASTGAGATREQYF. This chain joins TRBV6-5 and TRBJ2-7; possible D gene TRBD2, 7 bases. Looked up from germline, CDR1 is MNHEY and CDR2 is SVGAGI. Trimming shortened V by 7 bases and J by 6 bases, and 19 bases separated the two germline ends. The CDR3 has 14 amino acids.

This chain joins TRBV3-1 (or the pseudogene TRBV3-2) and TRBJ2-3; D possibly corresponds to TRBD2 (6 bases). From germline, CDR1 is LGHDT and CDR2 YNNKEL (reference sequence). The CDR3 extends over 12 amino acids. Trimming pared 0 bases from V and 14 bases from J, leaving 12 bases between. In DNA, the CDR3 is TGTGCCAGCAGCCAAGAGGGGGGATCAGGGTATTTT. Protein: CASSQEGGSGYF.

This clone was detected once. The chain combines TRBV12-3 or TRBV12-4 with TRBJ1-2; no reliable D call. Trimming pared 1 base from V and 7 bases from J, leaving 7 bases between. CDR3 length equals 12 residues. CDR3 amino acids: CASSLDRGGYTF. CDR3 nucleotide sequence: TGTGCCAGCAGTTTAGACCGGGGTGGCTACACCTTC.

The chain couples TRBV10-3 to TRBJ2-5, with 8 bases lining up with TRBD1. Germline loops: CDR1 ENHRY, CDR2 SYGVKD. There are 15 residues in the CDR3. V lost 0 bases to trimming and J lost 4 bases; unmatched junction nucleotides: 4. This CDR3 is CAISESTGVGETQYF. CDR3 in DNA: TGTGCCATCAGTGAGTCGACAGGGGTGGGAGAGACCCAGTACTTC.

The chain employs TRBV3-1 (or the pseudogene TRBV3-2) and TRBJ1-2; D might be TRBD1 (5 bases). Trimming shortened V by 4 bases and J by 1 base, and 13 bases separated the two germline ends. The CDR3 has 15 residues. Per germline, CDR1 LGHDT and CDR2 YNNKEL (reference sequence). The CDR3, as DNA: TGTGCCAGCAGCCCCGAGCAGGGTCTTAACTATGGCTACACCTTC. Protein: CASSPEQGLNYGYTF.

The rearrangement links TRBV14 to TRBJ1-2; no definite D call. CDR1 SGHDN and CDR2 FVKESK come from the germline V gene. The V gene lost 4 bases and the J gene lost 4 bases, with 13 bases spanning the gap. This CDR3 contains 14 residues. The CDR3 reads CASSRDLGSYGYTF. As DNA, the CDR3 is TGTGCCAGCAGCCGCGATTTAGGGAGCTATGGCTACACCTTC.

The chain employs TRBV30 and TRBJ1-5, with a possible D match to TRBD1 (6 bases). V lost 0 bases and J 1 base, leaving 25 bases between the germline ends. The germline gives CDR1 GTSNPN, CDR2 SVGIG (reference sequence). The CDR3 consists of 20 residues. The chain's CDR3 is CAWSVPSNRGGGKSNQPQHF. In nucleotides, the CDR3 is TGTGCCTGGAGTGTCCCCTCCAATCGGGGGGGCGGGAAGAGCAATCAGCCCCAGCATTTT.

This clone was detected only a few times. The rearrangement uses TRBV5-4 and TRBJ2-2; the match to TRBD2 covers 7 bases. J gave up 4 bases and V 3 bases, and 12 bases lay outside the gene matches. Per germline, CDR1 SGHNT and CDR2 YYREEE (reference sequence). The CDR3 spans 17 residues. This CDR3 is CASSSSFLTSRTGELFF. As DNA, the CDR3 is TGTGCCAGCAGCTCCTCCTTTTTGACTAGCCGCACCGGGGAGCTGTTTTTT. The whole variable domain, remainder taken from reference TRBV5-4 and TRBJ2-2, is ETGVTQSPTHLIKTRGQQVTLRCSSQSGHNTVSWYQQALGQGPQFIFQYYREEENGRGNFPPRFSGLQFPNYSSELNVNALELDDSALYLCASSSSFLTSRTGELFFGEGSRLTVL.

V gene TRBV11-2 combines with J gene TRBJ2-7; TRBD1 matches at 9 bases. The ends lost 5 bases at V and 5 bases at J; junction bases unmatched: 10. The germline CDR1 and CDR2 sequences are SGHAT and FQNNGV. CDR3 length: 15 residues. CDR3 DNA sequence: TGTGCCAGCAGCCCGTTAGGACAGGGGAGGGACGAGCAGTACTTC. The encoded protein is CASSPLGQGRDEQYF.

This clone was recorded only once. The chain combines TRBV5-1 with TRBJ2-4; D call uncertain. The germline gives CDR1 SGHRS, CDR2 YFSETQ. This CDR3 has 15 amino acids. Between the trimmed V and J ends, which lost 0 bases and 1 base, there was a span of 8 bases. DNA of the CDR3: TGCGCCAGCAGCTTGGGAGCGAGGGCCAAAAACATTCAGTACTTC. It translates to CASSLGARAKNIQYF.

The gene calls are TRBV7-2 and TRBJ2-7; D remains ambiguous. V was clipped by 0 bases and J by 0 bases, with 6 bases between them. The length of the CDR3 is 14 residues. Germline values: CDR1 SGHTA, CDR2 FQGNSA. The CDR3 DNA follows: TGTGCCAGCAGCTTAGCGCCCAGCTCCTACGAGCAGTACTTC. Translated, it gives CASSLAPSSYEQYF.

This chain links TRBV10-1 with TRBJ1-1, with no clear D. V gave up 6 bases and J gave up 2 bases, with 10 bases separating them. Germline CDR1 and CDR2: WNHNN and SYGVQD (reference sequence). There are 13 residues in the CDR3. The CDR3 region is CASRYRVNTEAFF. The CDR3 bases are TGCGCCAGCAGGTATCGGGTCAACACTGAAGCTTTCTTT.

The J gene is TRBJ2-3, the V gene TRBV5-5, with 9 bases that match TRBD1. With 0 bases clipped from V and 7 bases from J, the junction kept 6 bases outside the gene matches. Germline values: CDR1 SGHKS, CDR2 YYEKEE (reference sequence). The CDR3 extends over 15 amino acids. CDR3 DNA: TGTGCCAGCAGCTTGGAGGGACAGGGAGGAAATACGCAGTATTTT. It yields the protein CASSLEGQGGNTQYF.

The chain couples TRBV11-2 to TRBJ1-1; no clear D gene. There are 13 residues in the CDR3. Germline loops: CDR1 SGHAT, CDR2 FQNNGV. Trimming left V 2 bases short and J 3 bases short, with 7 bases between. The CDR3 DNA follows: TGTGCCAGCAGCTTATCTGTTCACACTGAAGCTTTCTTT. It specifies CASSLSVHTEAFF.

V usage is TRBV5-6 and J usage is TRBJ2-7; 9 positions match TRBD1. Germline CDR1 is SGHDT and CDR2 is YYEEEE. The CDR3 extends over 15 amino acids. The ends lost 1 base at V and 3 bases at J; junction bases unmatched: 5. The CDR3 coding sequence is TGTGCCAGCAGCTTGAGAACAGGGGGCGGCTACGAGCAGTACTTC. This sequence encodes CASSLRTGGGYEQYF.

The chain links TRBV2 to TRBJ1-1; D may be TRBD1 (5 bases). The ends were cut back, 7 bases at V and 6 bases at J, with 18 bases in the middle. The CDR3 length is 14 residues. The germline V gene encodes CDR1 SNHLY and CDR2 FYNNEI. The CDR3 reads CASTQGQFRPEAFF. Here the CDR3 DNA reads TGTGCCAGCACCCAGGGCCAGTTTAGGCCTGAAGCTTTCTTT.

This clone occurred a few times. This chain links TRBV5-1 with TRBJ2-7, with a tentative D call TRBD1 (6 bases). CDR1 and CDR2 (germline): SGHRS, YFSETQ. Between the trimmed V and J ends, which lost 4 bases and 1 base, there was a span of 12 bases. CDR3 size: 14 residues. In DNA form, the CDR3 reads TGCGCCAGCAGCCTCCGGGACAAGTCCTACGAGCAGTACTTC. Translating gives CASSLRDKSYEQYF.

The rearrangement uses TRBV13 and TRBJ2-7, with TRBD2 matching 8 bases. CDR1 and CDR2 (germline): PRHDT, FYEKMQ (reference sequence). This CDR3 is built from 16 residues. V lost 5 bases and J lost 2; bases outside the gene matches: 11. DNA for the CDR3: TGTGCCAGCAGCCCACGCTGGACTAGCCCCACCTACGAGCAGTACTTC. This codes for CASSPRWTSPTYEQYF.

The chain links TRBV28 to TRBJ1-2; no clear D. The CDR3 is 13 amino acids. The V gene lost 5 bases and the J gene lost 8 bases, with 15 bases spanning the gap. The germline V gene has CDR1 MDHEN and CDR2 SYDVKM. CDR3 bases: TGTGCCAGCAGTGACGACGGACTCCGGGGCTACACCTTC. Translating it yields CASSDDGLRGYTF.

This clone has just one count. The chain uses TRBV7-9 and TRBJ2-7; tentative D call: TRBD2 (5 bases). V lost 5 bases, J lost 5 bases, and 16 bases lay in between. Looked up from germline, CDR1 is SEHNR and CDR2 is FQNEAQ (reference sequence). The CDR3 covers 14 residues. The CDR3 reads CASSPAEGFHEQYF. The CDR3 nucleotides read TGTGCCAGCAGCCCCGCCGAGGGTTTCCACGAGCAGTACTTC. The whole variable domain, filled in from reference TRBV7-9 and TRBJ2-7, reads DTGVSQNPRHKITKRGQNVTFRCDPISEHNRLYWYRQTLGQGPEFLTYFQNEAQLEKSRLLSDRFSAERPKGSFSTLEIQRTEQGDSAMYLCASSPAEGFHEQYFGPGTRLTVT.

To note about this clone: This same CDR3 is encoded by further DNA sequences in the sample. V gene TRBV6-2 or TRBV6-3 combines with J gene TRBJ2-5; a weak D match, TRBD2 (5 bases). This CDR3 is built from 15 residues. V dropped 0 bases and J dropped 1 base, with 9 bases sitting between them. CDR1 MNHEY and CDR2 SVGEGT come from the germline V gene. The CDR3 spells CASSYSSGSQETQYF. The CDR3, as DNA: TGTGCCAGCAGTTACTCTTCGGGGTCCCAAGAGACCCAGTACTTC.

The chain uses TRBV7-8 and TRBJ2-5, with TRBD2 identical over 14 bases. This CDR3 is 15 amino acids long. Per germline, CDR1 SGHVS and CDR2 FQNEAQ. V gave up 5 bases and J gave up 5 bases; unmatched junction bases: 4. This chain's CDR3 is CASSPRLAGGETQYF. The DNA for the CDR3 is TGTGCCAGCAGCCCCCGACTAGCGGGAGGGGAGACCCAGTACTTC.

This chain connects TRBV12-5 to TRBJ2-1; a weak D match, TRBD2 (5 bases). Germline V gene lookup returns CDR1 LGHNT and CDR2 FRNRAP. The CDR3 sequence is 16 residues long. V gave up 3 bases and J gave up 0 bases, with 12 bases separating them. The CDR3 sequence is CASGLAPGGSYNEQFF. Here the CDR3 DNA reads TGTGCTAGTGGTTTAGCCCCAGGAGGCTCCTACAATGAGCAGTTCTTC.

This clone was seen a single time. The CDR3 is CASSVQGYGYTF. The CDR3 nucleotides are TGTGCCAGCAGCGTACAGGGTTATGGCTACACCTTC. The rearrangement uses TRBV12-3 or TRBV12-4 and TRBJ1-2; D may be TRBD1 (6 bases). Deletions cut 6 bases from V and 5 bases from J, with 10 bases between. This CDR3 is built from 12 residues.

J is TRBJ2-7 and V is TRBV5-1; 9 positions agree with TRBD2. CDR1 SGHRS and CDR2 YFSETQ come from the germline V gene. The ends lost 7 bases at V and 10 bases at J; junction bases unmatched: 18. The CDR3 contains 15 residues. The CDR3 DNA reads as TGCGCCAGCCGTAAAACAGGCGTAGCGGGAGAAAATCAGTACTTC. Translated: CASRKTGVAGENQYF.